These 22 T cell receptor beta chains came from one sample sequenced in a study of T cell responses to AZD1222 COVID-19 vaccine. Clones were sequenced by immunoSEQ multiplex PCR, and TCRdb holds only the in-frame ones, with some missing. Of about 150,000 clones listed, about 91% were seen once; the top ten hold roughly 3.5%. This specimen consisted of peripheral blood, obtained on day 0 of MenACWY control vaccination. The receptors derive from an adult in good health.

J is TRBJ1-2 and V is TRBV5-6, with D perhaps matching TRBD1 (5 bases). V lost 0 bases to trimming and J lost 13 bases, with 19 bases between them. The germline V gene has CDR1 SGHDT and CDR2 YYEEEE. The CDR3 sequence is 14 residues long. For the CDR3, the DNA is TGTGCCAGCAGCTTGGGTGGCAGCGAAAGGGGTCGCACCTTC. It codes for CASSLGGSERGRTF.

The chain combines TRBV11-2 with TRBJ2-1; no clear D. V was cut by 3 bases and J by 4 bases, with 10 bases left in between. The CDR3 runs 14 residues. Germline V gives CDR1 SGHAT, CDR2 FQNNGV. The CDR3, as DNA: TGTGCCAGCAGCTTTCGGACCCAATACAATGAGCAGTTCTTC. Amino acid sequence: CASSFRTQYNEQFF.

The chain uses TRBV24-1 and TRBJ2-7; no firm D call. Germline values: CDR1 KGHDR, CDR2 SFDVKD. The CDR3 runs 13 residues. V lost 8 bases and J 1 base, leaving 11 bases between the germline ends. In DNA, the CDR3 is TGTGCCACCAAACGACAAGCTTCCTACGAGCAGTACTTC. It yields the protein CATKRQASYEQYF.

The chain employs TRBV5-4 and TRBJ2-7; D remains ambiguous. The CDR3 runs to 12 residues. V lost 3 bases, J lost 3 bases, and 7 bases lay in between. The germline V gene encodes CDR1 SGHNT and CDR2 YYREEE (reference sequence). CDR3 in DNA: TGTGCCAGCAGCTGGTCGGGCTACGAGCAGTACTTC. Translation gives CASSWSGYEQYF.

V is TRBV6-2 or TRBV6-3 and J is TRBJ2-6; D uncertain. Trimming cost V 4 bases and J 1 base, with 5 bases left between them. CDR3 length equals 14 residues. Germline CDR1 and CDR2: MNHEY and SVGEGT. The CDR3 is CASSFESGANVLTF. Here the CDR3 DNA reads TGTGCCAGCAGTTTTGAATCTGGGGCCAACGTCCTGACTTTC.

The DNA for the CDR3 is TGTGCCAGCAGATCAGGACTAGCGGGAGGGGGCGGGGAGCTGTTTTTT. Translating it yields CASRSGLAGGGGELFF. This chain links TRBV28 with TRBJ2-2; 15 bases line up with TRBD2. With V trimmed by 6 bases and J by 7 bases, 6 bases remained unmatched. The CDR3 is made up of 16 amino acids. Per germline, CDR1 MDHEN and CDR2 SYDVKM.

The chain uses TRBV14 and TRBJ2-7; 10 nucleotides align to TRBD2. Germline lookup yields CDR1 SGHDN and CDR2 FVKESK. V was pared by 2 bases and J by 2 bases, with 9 bases of the junction left unmatched. CDR3 length equals 17 residues. The DNA for the CDR3 is TGTGCCAGCAGCCAAATGGTTCCTAGCGGGAGAGCCTACGAGCAGTACTTC. This codes for CASSQMVPSGRAYEQYF. The full variable domain, in which reference TRBV14 and TRBJ2-7 provide the parts outside the CDR3, is EAGVTQFPSHSVIEKGQTVTLRCDPISGHDNLYWYRRVMGKEIKFLLHFVKESKQDESGMPNNRFLAERTGGTYSTLKVQPAELEDSGVYFCASSQMVPSGRAYEQYFGPGTRLTVT.

The chain joins TRBV5-6 to TRBJ1-5; D unclear. V was shortened by 1 base and J by 7 bases, with 9 bases between the two germline ends. Per germline, CDR1 SGHDT and CDR2 YYEEEE. The CDR3 is 13 amino acids. The CDR3 sequence: CASSLRVEQPQHF. The CDR3 DNA is TGTGCCAGCAGCTTGCGAGTCGAGCAGCCCCAGCATTTT.

The chain joins TRBV7-9 to TRBJ2-1, with TRBD1 matching 7 bases. The CDR3 is 17 amino acids. V dropped 5 bases and J dropped 1; count of bases not matched to a gene: 11. Germline V gives CDR1 SEHNR, CDR2 FQNEAQ (reference sequence). DNA of the CDR3: TGTGCCAGCAGCCCCTTCCGACAGGGCGGGTCCTACAATGAGCAGTTCTTC. Protein sequence: CASSPFRQGGSYNEQFF.

DNA of the CDR3: TGTGCCAGCGCCTGGAGGCGGGAGAGGACTGAAGCTTTCTTT. This sequence encodes CASAWRRERTEAFF. The chain combines TRBV5-5 with TRBJ1-1; D ambiguous. Per germline, CDR1 SGHKS and CDR2 YYEKEE (reference sequence). This CDR3 is 14 amino acids long. Trimming cost V 7 bases and J 5 bases, with 18 bases left between them.

This clone appeared a few times. The genes are TRBV6-5 and TRBJ2-2; no clear D gene. This CDR3 has 13 amino acids. CDR1 is MNHEY and CDR2 is SVGAGI in the germline V gene. V lost 7 bases, J lost 1 base, and 7 bases lay in between. CDR3 sequence reads: CASKPENTGELFF. The CDR3 bases are TGTGCCAGCAAACCCGAGAACACCGGGGAGCTGTTTTTT.

This chain joins TRBV5-1 and TRBJ2-5; TRBD2 agrees at 8 bases. Per germline, CDR1 SGHRS and CDR2 YFSETQ. CDR3 length: 15 residues. The junction had 11 bases not matched to a gene; V was cut back by 6 bases and J by 4 bases. The DNA of the CDR3 is TGCGCCAGCATCCTTAGCGGGACCGCGGGAGAGACCCAGTACTTC. Translation gives CASILSGTAGETQYF.

This rearrangement joins TRBV5-1 to TRBJ1-4, with D possibly TRBD1 on 6 matching bases. This CDR3 has 14 residues. Looked up from germline, CDR1 is SGHRS and CDR2 is YFSETQ. V lost 3 bases and J 6 bases, leaving 12 bases between the germline ends. In nucleotides, the CDR3 is TGCGCCAGCAGCTACGAAGGGGGAGATGAAAAACTGTTTTTT. Residues: CASSYEGGDEKLFF.

The chain joins TRBV7-2 to TRBJ1-1, with D perhaps TRBD1 (5 bases). This CDR3 comprises 15 residues. The germline V gene encodes CDR1 SGHTA and CDR2 FQGNSA. The V and J ends lost 4 bases and 1 base respectively, with 13 bases between them. In nucleotides, the CDR3 is TGTGCCAGCAGCTGGTGGGGGGAGGGGAACACTGAAGCTTTCTTT. Translation gives CASSWWGEGNTEAFF.

This chain links TRBV6-6 with TRBJ2-1; D is ambiguous. Trimming took off 2 bases at V and 8 bases at J, with 4 bases between the two ends. Germline V CDR1 and CDR2: MNHNY, SVGAGI (reference sequence). The CDR3 consists of 11 residues. For the CDR3, the DNA is TGTGCCAGCAGTTACAATTATGAGCAGTTCTTC. It yields the protein CASSYNYEQFF.

The chain has TRBV28 and TRBJ2-7, with D perhaps matching TRBD2 (5 bases). CDR1 and CDR2 (germline): MDHEN, SYDVKM. This CDR3 has 15 amino acids. Between the trimmed V and J ends, which lost 3 bases and 0 bases, there was a span of 12 bases. CDR3: CASSLIGDPSYEQYF. The CDR3 coding sequence is TGTGCCAGCAGTTTGATCGGGGATCCCTCCTACGAGCAGTACTTC.

This sequence joins TRBV19 and TRBJ1-3, with 8 bases fitting TRBD1. The CDR3 loop spans 16 amino acids. Trimming took 8 bases from V and 7 from J; bases not matched to a gene: 16. Per germline, CDR1 LNHDA and CDR2 SQIVND (reference sequence). CDR3 bases: TGTGCCAGTTGGGGGGCCCGGACAGGGTTAGGGAACACCATATATTTT. Translation gives CASWGARTGLGNTIYF. Combining the CDR3 with reference TRBV19 and TRBJ1-3 gives the whole variable domain DGGITQSPKYLFRKEGQNVTLSCEQNLNHDAMYWYRQDPGQGLRLIYYSQIVNDFQKGDIAEGYSVSREKKESFPLTVTSAQKNPTAFYLCASWGARTGLGNTIYFGEGSWLTVV.

The J gene is TRBJ2-7, the V gene TRBV5-5; D possibly uses TRBD1 or TRBD2 (5 bases each). Per germline, CDR1 SGHKS and CDR2 YYEKEE (reference sequence). The CDR3 runs 15 residues. V was cut by 4 bases and J by 2 bases, with 16 bases left in between. The CDR3 DNA sequence: TGTGCCAGCAGCCCCCGGGGCAGGCCCACCTACGAGCAGTACTTC. Protein sequence: CASSPRGRPTYEQYF.

The CDR3 spells CSASADSRSGGYTF. Here the CDR3 DNA reads TGCAGTGCTAGTGCAGACAGCCGTTCCGGAGGCTACACCTTC. J is TRBJ1-2 and V is TRBV20-1, with TRBD1 as a possible D gene (5 bases). Germline CDR1 DFQATT, CDR2 SNEGSKA (reference sequence). Trimming took 3 bases from V and 8 from J, leaving 19 bases between them. This CDR3 is built from 14 residues.

In this sample, this clone turned up once. The rearrangement links TRBV10-3 to TRBJ2-1, with D unclear. CDR3 length: 12 amino acids. V lost 0 bases to trimming and J lost 10 bases, with 7 bases between them. Germline CDR1 and CDR2: ENHRY and SYGVKD. This chain's CDR3 is CAISESHGEQFF. In nucleotides, the CDR3 is TGTGCCATCAGTGAGTCCCACGGGGAGCAGTTCTTC.

The rearrangement joins TRBV9 to TRBJ1-2; D gene uncertain. V gave up 3 bases and J gave up 0 bases, with 12 bases separating them. The CDR3 contains 15 residues. Germline CDR1 is SGDLS and CDR2 is YYNGEE. For the CDR3, the DNA is TGTGCCAGCAGCGCTGGTTCCGGTTCTAACTATGGCTACACCTTC. Its translation is CASSAGSGSNYGYTF.

The chain is built from TRBV18 and TRBJ2-7, with TRBD1 matching over 9 bases. CDR3 length: 16 residues. The V gene end was trimmed by 3 bases and the J gene end by 5 bases; junction bases not matched to a gene: 11. Germline CDR1 and CDR2: KGHSH and LQKENI. This CDR3 is CASSPPDRGLLNEQYF. The CDR3 DNA follows: TGTGCCAGCTCACCGCCGGACAGGGGTTTACTTAACGAGCAGTACTTC.